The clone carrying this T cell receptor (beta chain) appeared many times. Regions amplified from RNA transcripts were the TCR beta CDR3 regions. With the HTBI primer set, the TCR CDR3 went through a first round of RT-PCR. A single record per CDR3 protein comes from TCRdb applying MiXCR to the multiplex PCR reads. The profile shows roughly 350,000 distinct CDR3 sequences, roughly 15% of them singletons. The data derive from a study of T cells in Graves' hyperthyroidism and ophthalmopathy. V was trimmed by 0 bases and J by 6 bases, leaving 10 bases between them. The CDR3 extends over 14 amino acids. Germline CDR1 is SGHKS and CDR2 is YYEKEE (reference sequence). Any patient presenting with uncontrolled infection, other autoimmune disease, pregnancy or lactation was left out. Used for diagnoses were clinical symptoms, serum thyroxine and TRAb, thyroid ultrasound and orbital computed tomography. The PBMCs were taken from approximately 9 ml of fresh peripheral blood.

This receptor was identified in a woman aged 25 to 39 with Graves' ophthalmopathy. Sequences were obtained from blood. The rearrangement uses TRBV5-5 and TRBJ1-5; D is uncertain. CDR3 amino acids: CASSLVFVAQPQHF. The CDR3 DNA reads TGTGCCAGCAGCTTGGTGTTTGTTGCTCAGCCCCAGCATTTT.